This T cell receptor beta chain was observed in a study of identical twins. This clonotype occurred a few times. In TCRdb, the 5' RACE reads were re-called with MiXCR into one record per CDR3 protein. The sample lists hundreds of thousands of distinct CDR3 sequences, less than 25% seen once, with 2.9% in the top ten. The CDR3 loop spans 14 amino acids. The germline V gene encodes CDR1 SGHVS and CDR2 FQNEAQ. V lost 5 bases to trimming and J lost 7 bases, with 18 bases between them. This sample also belongs to another study, concerning T cells expressing NK-cell markers.

What was sequenced was CD4+ T cells sorted from blood. The chain employs TRBV7-8 and TRBJ2-7; D is unclear. The TCR originated in a woman between 18 and 29 years old in good health. The CDR3 sequence: CASSPVDQAREQYF. CDR3 in DNA: TGTGCCAGCAGCCCCGTAGACCAAGCGAGAGAGCAGTACTTC.